This T cell receptor beta chain was identified during a study of shared clonotypes between healthy human individuals. Study conclusions and caveats: Clonotype sharing among donors was thought likely to change with sequencing depth. Between a handful of donors, naive CD4 clonotypes were shared at a level of about 5%.

This CDR3 is built from 17 residues. The ends lost 2 bases at V and 0 bases at J; junction bases unmatched: 7. Looked up from germline, CDR1 is SGHNT and CDR2 is YYREEE (reference sequence). CD45RA+ naive and CD45RA-negative memory subsets were separated from CD4+ cells. As concerns this clone: The antigen remains unidentified.

This table comes from immunoSEQ multiplex PCR, and its TCRdb copy is limited to in-frame clones, with some not included. The data show roughly 2,300,000 clones, about nine tenths seen once. Sequenced sample: naive CD4+ T cells from PBMCs. The subset is: CD45RA+ positively selected. The source of this sequence is a man younger than 35 in good health. Some clones in this sample may be carry-over from other donors' samples. The J gene is TRBJ2-3, the V gene TRBV5-4, with 9 positions matching TRBD2. The CDR3 nucleotides are TGTGCCAGCAGCTTACAAATAGCGGGAGCTAGCACAGATACGCAGTATTTT. Protein: CASSLQIAGASTDTQYF.